This TCR beta chain is from a study of T cells in Graves' hyperthyroidism and ophthalmopathy. CDR3 size: 18 residues. V was clipped by 7 bases and J by 4 bases; unmatched bases: 17. CDR1 is MDHEN, CDR2 SYDVKM, per germline. Amplification of TCR beta CDR3 regions was performed using RNA transcripts as template. The HTBI primer set served for first-round RT-PCR of the TCR CDR3. TCRdb re-called the multiplex PCR reads with MiXCR, one entry per CDR3 protein. In the table there are approximately 710,000 distinct CDR3 sequences, roughly 17% of which are singletons. The sequence was collected from a man aged 45-65 years with Graves' hyperthyroidism. Material: blood. The chain combines TRBV28 with TRBJ1-3; 9 nucleotides align to TRBD1. This CDR3 is CASTQNLPGQGTGNTIYF. DNA for the CDR3: TGTGCCAGCACCCAAAACCTCCCGGGACAGGGAACCGGAAACACCATATATTTT.